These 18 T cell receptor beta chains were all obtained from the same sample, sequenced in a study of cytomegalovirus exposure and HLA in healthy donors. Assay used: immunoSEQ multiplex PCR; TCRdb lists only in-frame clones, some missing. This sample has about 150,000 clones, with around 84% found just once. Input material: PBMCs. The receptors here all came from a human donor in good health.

The CDR3 nucleotides are TGTGCCAGCAGCGTCGGACAGGGCCCTGGAAACACCATATATTTT. Protein product: CASSVGQGPGNTIYF. The gene calls are TRBV9 and TRBJ1-3; 8 bases align to TRBD1. The trim removed 2 bases at V and 2 bases at J, leaving 3 bases unmatched. The CDR3 covers 15 residues. Germline V gives CDR1 SGDLS, CDR2 YYNGEE.

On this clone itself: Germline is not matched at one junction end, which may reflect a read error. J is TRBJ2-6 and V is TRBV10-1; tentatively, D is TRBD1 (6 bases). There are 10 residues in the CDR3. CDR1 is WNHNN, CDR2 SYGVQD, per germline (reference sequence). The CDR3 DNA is TGCGCCGGTGAACAGGGCTCCAGGGCTTTC. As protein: CAGEQGSRAF.

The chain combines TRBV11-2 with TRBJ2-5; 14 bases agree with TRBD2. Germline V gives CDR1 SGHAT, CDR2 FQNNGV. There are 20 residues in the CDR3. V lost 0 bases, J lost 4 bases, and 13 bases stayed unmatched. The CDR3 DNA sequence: TGTGCCAGCAGCTTAGAAGACCTAGGACTAGCGGGGGGCTGGGGAGAGACCCAGTACTTC. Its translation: CASSLEDLGLAGGWGETQYF.

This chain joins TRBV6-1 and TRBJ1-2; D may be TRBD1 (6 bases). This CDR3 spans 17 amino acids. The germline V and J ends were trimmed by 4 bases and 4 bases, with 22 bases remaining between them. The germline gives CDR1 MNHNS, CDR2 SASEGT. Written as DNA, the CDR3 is TGTGCCAGCAGTGCCACAGGGCGACCAACGATCTCCTATGGCTACACCTTC. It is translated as CASSATGRPTISYGYTF.

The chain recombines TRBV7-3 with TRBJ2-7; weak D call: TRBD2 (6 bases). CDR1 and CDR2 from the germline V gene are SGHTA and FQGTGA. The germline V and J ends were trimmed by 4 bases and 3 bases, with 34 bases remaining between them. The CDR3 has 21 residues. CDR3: CASSSLLRGRLADPSHYEQYF. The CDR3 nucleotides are TGTGCCAGCAGCTCCCTATTGCGAGGTCGTTTAGCGGACCCTAGCCACTACGAGCAGTACTTC.

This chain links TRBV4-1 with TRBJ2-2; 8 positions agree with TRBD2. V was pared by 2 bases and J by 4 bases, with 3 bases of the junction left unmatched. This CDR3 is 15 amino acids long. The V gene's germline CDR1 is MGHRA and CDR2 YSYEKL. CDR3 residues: CASSQSGGFTGELFF. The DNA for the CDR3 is TGCGCCAGCAGCCAAAGCGGGGGCTTCACCGGGGAGCTGTTTTTT.

In DNA form, the CDR3 reads TGTGCCAGCAGTTTACTAGCGGGAGGGACCTACGAGCAGTACTTC. It is translated as CASSLLAGGTYEQYF. The J gene is TRBJ2-7, the V gene TRBV6-1; 13 bases fit TRBD2. The CDR3 sequence is 15 residues long. After removal of 5 bases from V and 2 bases from J, the junction contained 3 bases not matched to a gene. Looked up from germline, CDR1 is MNHNS and CDR2 is SASEGT.

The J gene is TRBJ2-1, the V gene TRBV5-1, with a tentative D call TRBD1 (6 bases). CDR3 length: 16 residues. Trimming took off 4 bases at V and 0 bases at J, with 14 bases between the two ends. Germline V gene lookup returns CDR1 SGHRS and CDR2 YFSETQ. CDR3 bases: TGCGCCAGCAGCCTTTATACAGGGAGCTCCTACAATGAGCAGTTCTTC. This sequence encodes CASSLYTGSSYNEQFF.

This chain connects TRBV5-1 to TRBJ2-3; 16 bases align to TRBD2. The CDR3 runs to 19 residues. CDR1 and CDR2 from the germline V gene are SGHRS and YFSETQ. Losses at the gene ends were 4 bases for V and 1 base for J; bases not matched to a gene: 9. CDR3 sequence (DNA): TGCGCCAGCAGCCCGGGACTAGCGGGAGGGAGGGCTGGCACAGATACGCAGTATTTT. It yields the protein CASSPGLAGGRAGTDTQYF.

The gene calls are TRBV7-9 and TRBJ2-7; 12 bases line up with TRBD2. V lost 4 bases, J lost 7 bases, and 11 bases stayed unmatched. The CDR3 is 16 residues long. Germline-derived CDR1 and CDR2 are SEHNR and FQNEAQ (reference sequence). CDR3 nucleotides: TGTGCCAGCAGCTCAGAGAGGACTAGCGGGGCCGGGGAGCAGTACTTC. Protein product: CASSSERTSGAGEQYF.

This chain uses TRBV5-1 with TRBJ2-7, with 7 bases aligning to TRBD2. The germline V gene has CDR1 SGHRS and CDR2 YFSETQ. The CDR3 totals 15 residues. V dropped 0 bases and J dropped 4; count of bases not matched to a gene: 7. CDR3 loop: CASSLDPGGGYEQYF. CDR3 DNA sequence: TGCGCCAGCAGCTTGGATCCAGGCGGGGGTTACGAGCAGTACTTC.

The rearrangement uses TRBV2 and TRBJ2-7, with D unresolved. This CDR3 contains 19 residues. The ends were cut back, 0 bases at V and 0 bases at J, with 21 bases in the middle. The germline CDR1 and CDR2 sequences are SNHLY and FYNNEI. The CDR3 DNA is TGTGCCAGCAGTGAAGCCACCGGTTTGTCTAAGCTTAACTCCTACGAGCAGTACTTC. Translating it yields CASSEATGLSKLNSYEQYF.

CDR3 sequence: CASSEPRANTEAFF. The CDR3 DNA is TGCGCCAGCAGTGAGCCCAGGGCGAACACTGAAGCTTTCTTT. This sequence joins TRBV10-2 and TRBJ1-1; weak D call: TRBD1 (5 bases). Germline V lookup: CDR1 WSHSY, CDR2 SAAADI. The V end was cut by 2 bases, the J end by 1 base, with 8 bases between. CDR3 length: 14 amino acids.

This CDR3 reads CASSEAVVLIGYQPQHF. CDR3 nucleotides: TGTGCCAGCAGTGAAGCGGTTGTACTAATCGGTTATCAGCCCCAGCATTTT. The rearrangement joins TRBV6-1 to TRBJ1-5; D call uncertain. The germline CDR1 and CDR2 sequences are MNHNS and SASEGT. Trimming pared 0 bases from V and 5 bases from J, leaving 17 bases between. The CDR3 contains 17 residues.

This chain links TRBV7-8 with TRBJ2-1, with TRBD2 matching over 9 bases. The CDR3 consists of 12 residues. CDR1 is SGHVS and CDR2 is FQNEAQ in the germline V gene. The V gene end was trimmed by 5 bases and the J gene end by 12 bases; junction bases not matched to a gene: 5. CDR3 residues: CASSVTAGGQFF. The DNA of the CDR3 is TGTGCCAGCAGCGTAACAGCGGGGGGGCAGTTCTTC.

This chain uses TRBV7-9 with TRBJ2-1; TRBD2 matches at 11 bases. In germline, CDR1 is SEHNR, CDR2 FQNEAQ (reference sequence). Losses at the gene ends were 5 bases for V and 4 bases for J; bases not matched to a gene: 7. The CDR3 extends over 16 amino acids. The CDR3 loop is CASSLGLADFYNEQFF. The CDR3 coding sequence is TGTGCCAGCAGCCTGGGACTAGCGGATTTTTACAATGAGCAGTTCTTC.

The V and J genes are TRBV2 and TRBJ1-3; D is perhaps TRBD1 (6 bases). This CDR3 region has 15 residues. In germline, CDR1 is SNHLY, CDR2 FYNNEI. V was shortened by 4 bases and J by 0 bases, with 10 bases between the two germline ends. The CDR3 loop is CASSGDTLSGNTIYF. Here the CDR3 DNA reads TGTGCCAGCAGTGGGGACACCCTCTCTGGAAACACCATATATTTT.

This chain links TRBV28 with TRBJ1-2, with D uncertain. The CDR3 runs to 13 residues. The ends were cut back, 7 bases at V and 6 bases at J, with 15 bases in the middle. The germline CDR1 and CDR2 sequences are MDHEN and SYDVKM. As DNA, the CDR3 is TGTGCCAGCACGGTATTAGGTCGGGATGGCTACACCTTC. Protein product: CASTVLGRDGYTF.